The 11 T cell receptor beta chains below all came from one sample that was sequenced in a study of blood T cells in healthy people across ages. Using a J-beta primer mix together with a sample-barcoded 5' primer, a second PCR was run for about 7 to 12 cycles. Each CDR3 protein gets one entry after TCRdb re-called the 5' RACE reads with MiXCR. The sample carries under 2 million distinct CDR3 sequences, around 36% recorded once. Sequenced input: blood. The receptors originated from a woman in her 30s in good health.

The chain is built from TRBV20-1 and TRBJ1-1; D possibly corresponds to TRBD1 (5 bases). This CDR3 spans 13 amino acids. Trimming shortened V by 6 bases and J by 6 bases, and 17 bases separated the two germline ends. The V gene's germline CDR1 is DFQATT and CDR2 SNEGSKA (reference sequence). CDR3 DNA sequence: TGCAGTGCCAACGGGGCGCGGTATGCTGAAGCTTTCTTT. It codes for CSANGARYAEAFF.

The CDR3 spells CASNLAGGPVNIQYF. CDR3 sequence (DNA): TGTGCCAGCAATCTAGCGGGGGGGCCGGTGAACATTCAGTACTTC. The chain combines TRBV6-2 or TRBV6-3 with TRBJ2-4, with 12 bases lining up with TRBD2. The junction had 8 bases not matched to a gene; V was cut back by 7 bases and J by 7 bases. Germline V gene lookup returns CDR1 MNHEY and CDR2 SVGEGT. The CDR3 loop spans 15 amino acids.

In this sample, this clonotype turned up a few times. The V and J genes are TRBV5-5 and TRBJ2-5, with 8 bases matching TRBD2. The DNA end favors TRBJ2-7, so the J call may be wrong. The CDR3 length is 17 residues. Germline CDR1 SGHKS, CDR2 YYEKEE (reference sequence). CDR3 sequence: CASSITGTRYFLREQYF. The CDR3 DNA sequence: TGTGCCAGCAGCATAACTGGGACTAGGTATTTCCTCCGCGAGCAGTACTTC.

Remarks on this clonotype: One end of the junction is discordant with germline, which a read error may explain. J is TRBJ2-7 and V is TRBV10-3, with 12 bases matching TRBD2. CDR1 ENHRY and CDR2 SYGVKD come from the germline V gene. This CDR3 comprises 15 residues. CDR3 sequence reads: CAVSESGLAGTEQYF. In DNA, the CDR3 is TGTGCCGTCAGTGAGTCTGGACTAGCGGGGACCGAGCAGTACTTC.

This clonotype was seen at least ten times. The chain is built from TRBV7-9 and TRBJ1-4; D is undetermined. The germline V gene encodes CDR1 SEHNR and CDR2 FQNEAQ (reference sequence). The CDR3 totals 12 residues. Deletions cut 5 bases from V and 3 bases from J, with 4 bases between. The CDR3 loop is CASSLPNEKLFF. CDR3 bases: TGTGCCAGCAGCCTTCCTAATGAAAAACTGTTTTTT.

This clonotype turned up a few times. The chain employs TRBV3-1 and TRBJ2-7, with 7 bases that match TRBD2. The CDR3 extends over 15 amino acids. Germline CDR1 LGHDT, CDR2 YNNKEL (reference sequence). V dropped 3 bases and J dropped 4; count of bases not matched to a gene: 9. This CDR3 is CASSQFRGERYEQYF. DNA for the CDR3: TGTGCCAGCAGCCAGTTCCGGGGGGAGCGGTACGAGCAGTACTTC.

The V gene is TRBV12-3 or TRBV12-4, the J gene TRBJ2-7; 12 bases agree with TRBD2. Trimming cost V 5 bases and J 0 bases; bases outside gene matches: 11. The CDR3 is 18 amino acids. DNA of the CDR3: TGTGCCAGCAGTGGGGGGGGACTAGCGGGCCCCGGCTCCTACGAGCAGTACTTC. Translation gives CASSGGGLAGPGSYEQYF.

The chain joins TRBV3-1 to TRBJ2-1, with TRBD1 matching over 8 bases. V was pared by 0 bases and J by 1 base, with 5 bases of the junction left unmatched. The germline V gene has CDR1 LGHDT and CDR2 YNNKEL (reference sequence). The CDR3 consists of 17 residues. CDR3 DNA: TGTGCCAGCAGCCAAGATCATAGGACAGGGTCCTACAATGAGCAGTTCTTC. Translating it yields CASSQDHRTGSYNEQFF.

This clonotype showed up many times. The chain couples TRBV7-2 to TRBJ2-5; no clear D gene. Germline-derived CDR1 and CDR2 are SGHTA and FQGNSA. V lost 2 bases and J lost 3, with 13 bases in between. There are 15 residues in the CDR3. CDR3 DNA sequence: TGTGCCAGCAGCTTATTCGGGTTTGGGGAAGAGACCCAGTACTTC. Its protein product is CASSLFGFGEETQYF.

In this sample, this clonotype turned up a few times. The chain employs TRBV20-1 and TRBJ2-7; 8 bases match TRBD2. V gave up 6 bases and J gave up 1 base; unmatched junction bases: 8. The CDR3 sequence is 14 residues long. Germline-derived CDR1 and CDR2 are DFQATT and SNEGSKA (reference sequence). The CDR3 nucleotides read TGCAGTGCCCTCCGGGGCGGGAGGTCCTACGAGCAGTACTTC. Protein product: CSALRGGRSYEQYF.

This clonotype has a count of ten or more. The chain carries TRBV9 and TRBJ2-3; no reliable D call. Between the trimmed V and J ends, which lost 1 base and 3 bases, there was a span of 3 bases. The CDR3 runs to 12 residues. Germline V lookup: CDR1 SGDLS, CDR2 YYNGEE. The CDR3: CASSVLTDTQYF. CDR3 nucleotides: TGTGCCAGCAGCGTATTAACAGATACGCAGTATTTT.